Listed below are T cell receptor beta chains from one sample, sequenced in a study of OX40 agonist ivuxolimab in advanced cancers. Produced via immunoSEQ multiplex PCR; TCRdb's table is partial and in-frame only. The table has about 50,000 clones, nearly 80% seen once. The source was CD4+ or CD8+ T cells sorted from blood, collected in a trial of the OX40 agonist ivuxolimab. These receptors all stem from an adult with an advanced solid tumor such as melanoma, head and neck, liver or kidney cancer. The CDR3 runs from the conserved cysteine through the conserved F or W. D genes are given only for firm matches. For some rows the clone size is stated as once, few or many, or as a class when expanded; others skip it.

cdr3_aa cdr3_nt cdr3_length v_call d_call clone_size j_call
CASSPTLYREAFF TGTGCCAGCAGTCCCACCCTATACAGGGAAGCTTTCTTT 13 TRBV6-5 NA NA TRBJ1-1
CASSAPGQGSYEQYF TGTGCCAGCAGTGCACCTGGACAGGGAAGCTACGAGCAGTACTTC 15 TRBV5-4 TRBD1 NA TRBJ2-7
CASSVELNEQFF TGTGCCAGCAGCGTAGAACTAAATGAGCAGTTCTTC 12 TRBV9 NA NA TRBJ2-1
CASSPAGGRETQYF TGCGCCAGCAGCCCTGCGGGGGGGCGAGAGACCCAGTACTTC 14 TRBV5-1 TRBD2 NA TRBJ2-5
CASSLALSNTEAFF TGCGCCAGCAGCTTGGCCCTGTCGAACACTGAAGCTTTCTTT 14 TRBV5-1 NA few TRBJ1-1
CAITRDSSSTDTQYF TGTGCCATCACTCGGGACTCCTCTAGCACAGATACGCAGTATTTT 15 TRBV10-3 NA NA TRBJ2-3
CASSPGGSTNEKLFF TGTGCCAGCAGCCCTGGGGGATCAACTAATGAAAAACTGTTTTTT 15 TRBV9 NA NA TRBJ1-4
CASSLGYGTDTQYF TGCGCCAGCAGCTTGGGTTACGGAACAGATACGCAGTATTTT 14 TRBV5-1 NA NA TRBJ2-3
CASSPRDGSYEQYF TGTGCCAGTAGTCCCCGGGACGGATCCTACGAGCAGTACTTC 14 TRBV19 NA once TRBJ2-7
CASSTLAGGRTDTQYF TGCGCCAGCAGCACCCTAGCGGGGGGCCGCACAGATACGCAGTATTTT 16 TRBV10-2 TRBD2 NA TRBJ2-3
CASSYSAGSNQPQHF TGTGCCAGCAGTTACTCCGCCGGTAGCAATCAGCCCCAGCATTTT 15 TRBV6-5 NA NA TRBJ1-5
CASSLMGGGEDTQYF TGTGCCAGCAGCTTAATGGGCGGGGGTGAAGATACGCAGTATTTT 15 TRBV7-9 TRBD2 few TRBJ2-3
CASSLDNYGYTF TGTGCCAGCAGCTTGGACAACTATGGCTACACCTTC 12 TRBV7-9 NA NA TRBJ1-2
CASSLGGDRATEAFF TGTGCCAGCAGCTTAGGGGGGGACAGGGCAACTGAAGCTTTCTTT 15 TRBV7-9 TRBD1 NA TRBJ1-1
CASSLGGPEAEQYF TGTGCCAGCAGCTTAGGGGGCCCTGAGGCCGAGCAGTACTTC 14 TRBV7-6 NA NA TRBJ2-7
CASSLDGGVQGAQGYTF TGTGCCAGCAGCTTAGACGGTGGGGTACAGGGGGCGCAAGGCTACACCTTC 17 TRBV7-2 TRBD1 NA TRBJ1-2
CASSYGLGANVLTF TGTGCCAGCAGCTACGGCTTGGGGGCCAACGTCCTGACTTTC 14 TRBV7-8 NA NA TRBJ2-6
CASSPQSSYNSPLHF TGTGCCAGCAGTCCCCAGAGCTCCTATAATTCACCCCTCCACTTT 15 TRBV28 NA NA TRBJ1-6
CASSDRNGRYTF TGTGCCAGCAGTGATAGAAACGGCCGCTACACCTTC 12 TRBV6-4 NA medium-sized TRBJ1-2
CASSSPGLAGTFEQYF TGTGCCAGCAGCTCTCCGGGACTAGCGGGAACATTCGAGCAGTACTTC 16 TRBV5-5 TRBD2 NA TRBJ2-7
CASSFRESTEAFF TGTGCCAGCAGCTTTAGAGAGAGCACTGAAGCTTTCTTT 13 TRBV7-9 NA NA TRBJ1-1
CASSQGPWERYNEQFF TGCGCCAGCAGCCAAGGACCCTGGGAGCGGTACAATGAGCAGTTCTTC 16 TRBV4-3 NA NA TRBJ2-1